This record covers a single T cell receptor (beta chain). Its antigen is as yet unknown. The CDR3 loop spans 15 amino acids. After removal of 0 bases from V and 5 bases from J, the junction contained 4 bases not matched to a gene. Germline V CDR1 and CDR2: LGHNA, YSLEER. This specimen comes from a study of a mutant IDH1 vaccine in newly diagnosed glioma. The wider study: With temozolomide cycles, or 4-6 weeks after radiotherapy alone, vaccination was started. Patients got radiotherapy, temozolomide, or both beforehand, and most got both. General observations from the study: Shifts in the top peripheral T cell clonotypes seemed unrelated to pseudoprogression. Of all patients, 85% to 95% showed vaccine-induced immune responses.

Sequenced by immunoSEQ multiplex PCR; TCRdb stores in-frame clones only, minus some. Of approximately 60,000 clones listed, less than 85% are singletons. Stated time point: week 5, during vaccination. Mutant IDH1 20-mer peptide, at 300 ug, made up each vaccine dose, with topical imiquimod. The sequence was obtained from a woman between 18 and 29 years old with glioma. Some clones in this sample may be carry-over from other donors' samples. The chain joins TRBV4-3 to TRBJ2-5; TRBD1 aligns across 9 bases. The sequencing used PBMCs, collected from a glioma patient whose treatment included an IDH1 peptide vaccine. The CDR3 region is CASSQDWTGEETQYF. CDR3 DNA sequence: TGCGCCAGCAGCCAAGATTGGACAGGGGAGGAGACCCAGTACTTC.